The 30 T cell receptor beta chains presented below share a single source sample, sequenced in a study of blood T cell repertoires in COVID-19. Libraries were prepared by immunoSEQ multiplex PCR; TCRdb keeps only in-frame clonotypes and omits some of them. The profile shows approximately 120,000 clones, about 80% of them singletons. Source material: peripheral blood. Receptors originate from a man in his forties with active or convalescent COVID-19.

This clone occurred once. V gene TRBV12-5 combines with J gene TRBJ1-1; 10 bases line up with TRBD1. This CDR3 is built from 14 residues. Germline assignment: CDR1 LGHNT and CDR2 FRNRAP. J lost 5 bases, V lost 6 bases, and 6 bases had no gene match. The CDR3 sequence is CASGAGQGGTEAFF. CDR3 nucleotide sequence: TGTGCTAGTGGGGCCGGACAGGGGGGAACTGAAGCTTTCTTT.

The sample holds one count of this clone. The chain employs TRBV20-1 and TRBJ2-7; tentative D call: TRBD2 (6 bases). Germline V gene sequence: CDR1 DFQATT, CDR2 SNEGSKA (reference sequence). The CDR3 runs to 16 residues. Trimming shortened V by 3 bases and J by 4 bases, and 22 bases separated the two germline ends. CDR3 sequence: CSASSDGTQRFYEQYF. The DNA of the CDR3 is TGCAGTGCTAGTTCTGATGGGACTCAGAGGTTTTACGAGCAGTACTTC.

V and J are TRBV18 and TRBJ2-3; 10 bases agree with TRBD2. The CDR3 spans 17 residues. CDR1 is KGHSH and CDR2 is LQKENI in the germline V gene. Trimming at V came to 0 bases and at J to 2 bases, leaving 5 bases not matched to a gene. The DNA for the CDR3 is TGTGCCAGCTCACCACCGGGTAGCGGGGGGCTCACAGATACGCAGTATTTT. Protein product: CASSPPGSGGLTDTQYF.

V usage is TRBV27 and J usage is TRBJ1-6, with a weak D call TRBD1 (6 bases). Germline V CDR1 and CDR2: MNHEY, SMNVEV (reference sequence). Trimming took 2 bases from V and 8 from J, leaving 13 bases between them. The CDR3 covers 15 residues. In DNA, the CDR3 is TGTGCCAGCAGTTTAAACAGGGTTACAGATTCACCCCTCCACTTT. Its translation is CASSLNRVTDSPLHF.

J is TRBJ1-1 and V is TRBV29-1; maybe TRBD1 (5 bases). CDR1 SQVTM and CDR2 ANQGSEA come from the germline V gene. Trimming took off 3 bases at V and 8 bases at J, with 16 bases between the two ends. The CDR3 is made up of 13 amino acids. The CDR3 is CSVESGRFQEAFF. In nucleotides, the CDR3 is TGCAGCGTTGAGTCAGGGCGGTTTCAAGAAGCTTTCTTT.

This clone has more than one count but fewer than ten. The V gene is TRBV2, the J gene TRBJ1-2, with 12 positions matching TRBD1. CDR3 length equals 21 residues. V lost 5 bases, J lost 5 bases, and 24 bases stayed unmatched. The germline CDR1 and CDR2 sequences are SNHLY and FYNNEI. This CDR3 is CASSPPRGGLGQGAGGYGYTF. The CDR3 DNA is TGTGCCAGCAGTCCCCCTCGCGGCGGCTTGGGACAGGGGGCAGGAGGGTATGGCTACACCTTC.

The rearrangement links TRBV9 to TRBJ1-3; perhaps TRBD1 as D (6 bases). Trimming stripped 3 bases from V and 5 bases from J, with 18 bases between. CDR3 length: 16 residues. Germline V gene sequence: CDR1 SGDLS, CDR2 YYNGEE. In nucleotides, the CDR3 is TGTGCCAGCAGCGCAGAGTACAGGGATTATAGAAACACCATATATTTT. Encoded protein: CASSAEYRDYRNTIYF.

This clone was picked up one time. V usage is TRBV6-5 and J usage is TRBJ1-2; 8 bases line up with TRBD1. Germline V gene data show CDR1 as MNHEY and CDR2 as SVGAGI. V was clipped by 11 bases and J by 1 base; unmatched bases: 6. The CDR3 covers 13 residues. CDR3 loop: CAAQTGVNYGYTF. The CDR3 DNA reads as TGTGCCGCCCAGACAGGGGTTAACTATGGCTACACCTTC.

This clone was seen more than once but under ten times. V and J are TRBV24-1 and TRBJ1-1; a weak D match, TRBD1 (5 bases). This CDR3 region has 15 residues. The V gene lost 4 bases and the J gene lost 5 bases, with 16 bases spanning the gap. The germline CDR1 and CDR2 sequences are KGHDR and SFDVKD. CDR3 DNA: TGTGCCACCAGTGACCCTAGACAGAACGAGACTGAAGCTTTCTTT. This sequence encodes CATSDPRQNETEAFF.

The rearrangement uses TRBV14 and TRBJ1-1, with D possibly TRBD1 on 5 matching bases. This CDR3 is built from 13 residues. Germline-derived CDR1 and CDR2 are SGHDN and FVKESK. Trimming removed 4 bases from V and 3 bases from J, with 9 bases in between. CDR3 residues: CASSPWGDTEAFF. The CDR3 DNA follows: TGTGCCAGCAGCCCATGGGGGGACACTGAAGCTTTCTTT.

The chain's CDR3 is CASSLPSQVGYTF. CDR3 nucleotide sequence: TGCGCCAGCAGCCTGCCCTCCCAGGTTGGCTACACCTTC. The V gene is TRBV5-1, the J gene TRBJ1-2, with D hard to call. Trimming pared 4 bases from V and 7 bases from J, leaving 14 bases between. This CDR3 is built from 13 residues. Per germline, CDR1 SGHRS and CDR2 YFSETQ.

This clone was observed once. In DNA, the CDR3 is TGCGCCAGCAGCCAAGTGCTAGGGGACTATGGCTACACCTTC. The encoded protein is CASSQVLGDYGYTF. The chain recombines TRBV4-3 with TRBJ1-2; maybe TRBD1 (5 bases). Germline-derived CDR1 and CDR2 are LGHNA and YSLEER. V was clipped by 1 base and J by 3 bases, with 9 bases between them. The CDR3 is made up of 14 amino acids.

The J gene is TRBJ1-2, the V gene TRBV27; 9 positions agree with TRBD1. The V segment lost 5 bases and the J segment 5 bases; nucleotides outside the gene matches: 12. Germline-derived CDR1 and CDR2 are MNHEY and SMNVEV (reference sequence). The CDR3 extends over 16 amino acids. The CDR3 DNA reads TGTGCCAGCAGTGACCTCGGGACAGGGACAACTTATGGCTACACCTTC. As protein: CASSDLGTGTTYGYTF.

Here the CDR3 reads CASSYPGLAGEQFF. The CDR3 DNA is TGTGCCAGCAGTTATCCGGGACTAGCGGGAGAGCAGTTCTTC. The J gene is TRBJ2-1, the V gene TRBV6-2 or TRBV6-3, with TRBD2 matching 13 bases. The CDR3 is made up of 14 amino acids. Germline V gene sequence: CDR1 MNHEY, CDR2 SVGEGT. Trimming removed 3 bases from V and 10 bases from J; junction bases left unmatched: 3.

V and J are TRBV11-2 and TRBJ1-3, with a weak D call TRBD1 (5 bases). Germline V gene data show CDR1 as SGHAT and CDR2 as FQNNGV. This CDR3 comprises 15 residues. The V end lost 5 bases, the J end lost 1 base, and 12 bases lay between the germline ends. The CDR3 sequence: CASSPYRSSGNTIYF. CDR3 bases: TGTGCCAGCAGCCCCTACAGGTCTTCTGGAAACACCATATATTTT. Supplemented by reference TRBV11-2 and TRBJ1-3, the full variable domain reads EAGVAQSPRYKIIEKRQSVAFWCNPISGHATLYWYQQILGQGPKLLIQFQNNGVVDDSQLPKDRFSAERLKGVDSTLKIQPAKLEDSAVYLCASSPYRSSGNTIYFGEGSWLTVV.

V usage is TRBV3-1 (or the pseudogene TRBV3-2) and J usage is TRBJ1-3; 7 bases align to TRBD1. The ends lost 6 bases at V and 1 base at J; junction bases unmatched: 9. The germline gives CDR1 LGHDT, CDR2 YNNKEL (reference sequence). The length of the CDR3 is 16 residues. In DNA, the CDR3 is TGTGCCAGCAGTTTAGAAACAGGGGCTTCTGGAAACACCATATATTTT. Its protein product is CASSLETGASGNTIYF.

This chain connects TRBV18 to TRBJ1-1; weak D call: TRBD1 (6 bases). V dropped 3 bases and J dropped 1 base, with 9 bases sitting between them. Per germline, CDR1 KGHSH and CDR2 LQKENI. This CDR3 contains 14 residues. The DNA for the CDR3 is TGTGCCAGCTCACCGGGGGCTACGAACACTGAAGCTTTCTTT. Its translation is CASSPGATNTEAFF.

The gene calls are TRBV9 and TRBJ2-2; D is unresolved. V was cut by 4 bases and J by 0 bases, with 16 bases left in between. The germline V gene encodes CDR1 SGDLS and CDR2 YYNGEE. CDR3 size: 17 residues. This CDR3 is CASSPRVVQANTGELFF. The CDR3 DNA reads TGTGCCAGCAGCCCTCGAGTCGTCCAGGCGAACACCGGGGAGCTGTTTTTT.

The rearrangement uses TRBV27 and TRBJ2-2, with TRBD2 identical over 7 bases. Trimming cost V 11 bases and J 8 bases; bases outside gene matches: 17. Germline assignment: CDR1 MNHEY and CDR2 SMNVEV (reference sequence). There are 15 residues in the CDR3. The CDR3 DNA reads TGTGCCCCCAGCACAGCCGGGCGGGGAGGGGGGGAGCTGTTTTTT. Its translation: CAPSTAGRGGGELFF.

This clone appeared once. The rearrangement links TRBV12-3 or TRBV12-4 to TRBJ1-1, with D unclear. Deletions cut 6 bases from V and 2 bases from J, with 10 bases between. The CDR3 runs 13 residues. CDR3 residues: CASSPDLNTEAFF. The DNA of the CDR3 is TGTGCCAGCAGCCCGGACTTAAACACTGAAGCTTTCTTT.

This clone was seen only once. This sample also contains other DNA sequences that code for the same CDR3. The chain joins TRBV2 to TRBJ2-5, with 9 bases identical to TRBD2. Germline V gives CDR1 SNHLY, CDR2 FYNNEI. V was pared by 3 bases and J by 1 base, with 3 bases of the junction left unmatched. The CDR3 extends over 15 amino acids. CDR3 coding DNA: TGTGCCAGCAGTGAGTCACTAGCGGGCCAAGAGACCCAGTACTTC. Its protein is CASSESLAGQETQYF.

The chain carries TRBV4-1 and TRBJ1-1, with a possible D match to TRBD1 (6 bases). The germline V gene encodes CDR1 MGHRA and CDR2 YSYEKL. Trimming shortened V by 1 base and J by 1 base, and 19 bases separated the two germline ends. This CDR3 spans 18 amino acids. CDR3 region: CASSQAEQGRASNTEAFF. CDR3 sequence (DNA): TGCGCCAGCAGCCAAGCCGAACAGGGTCGAGCCTCGAACACTGAAGCTTTCTTT.

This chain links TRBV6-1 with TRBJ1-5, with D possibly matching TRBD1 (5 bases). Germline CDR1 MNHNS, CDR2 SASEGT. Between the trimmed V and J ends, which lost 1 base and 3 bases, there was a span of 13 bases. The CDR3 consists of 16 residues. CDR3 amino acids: CASSEGFGRDNQPQHF. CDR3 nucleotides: TGTGCCAGCAGTGAAGGTTTTGGCAGGGACAATCAGCCCCAGCATTTT.

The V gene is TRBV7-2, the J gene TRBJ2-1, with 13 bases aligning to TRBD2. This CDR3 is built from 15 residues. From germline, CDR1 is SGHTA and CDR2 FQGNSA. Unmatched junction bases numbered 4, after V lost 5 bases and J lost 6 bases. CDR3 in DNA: TGTGCCAGCAGCCTACTAGCGGGAGGGCCCAATGAGCAGTTCTTC. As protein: CASSLLAGGPNEQFF.

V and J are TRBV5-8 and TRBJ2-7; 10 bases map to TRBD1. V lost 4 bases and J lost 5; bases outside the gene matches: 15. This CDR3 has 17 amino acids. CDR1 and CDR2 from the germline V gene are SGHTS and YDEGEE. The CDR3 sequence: CASSPQNSLGTGDEQYF. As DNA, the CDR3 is TGTGCCAGCAGCCCCCAGAATAGCCTTGGGACAGGGGACGAGCAGTACTTC.

CDR3 bases: TGTGCCACCAGTGATTCCAACGGGGGGGCCGGCTACGAGCAGTACTTC. Its translation is CATSDSNGGAGYEQYF. This chain uses TRBV24-1 with TRBJ2-7, with 8 bases lining up with TRBD2. CDR1 and CDR2 (germline): KGHDR, SFDVKD. The junction had 8 bases not matched to a gene; V was cut back by 2 bases and J by 3 bases. This CDR3 region has 16 residues.

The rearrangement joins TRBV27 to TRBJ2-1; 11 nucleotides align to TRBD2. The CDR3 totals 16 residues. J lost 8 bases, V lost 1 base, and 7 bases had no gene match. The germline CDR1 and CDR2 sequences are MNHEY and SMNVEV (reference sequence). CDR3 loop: CASSLLGSGGVYEQFF. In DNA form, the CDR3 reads TGTGCCAGCAGTTTATTAGGTAGCGGGGGGGTATATGAGCAGTTCTTC.

Here the CDR3 reads CASSLLWSTEAFF. DNA for the CDR3: TGTGCCAGCAGTCTGTTATGGAGCACTGAAGCTTTCTTT. The rearrangement uses TRBV27 and TRBJ1-1; D is undetermined. V lost 5 bases and J 4 bases, leaving 11 bases between the germline ends. This CDR3 comprises 13 residues. Germline V gene lookup returns CDR1 MNHEY and CDR2 SMNVEV (reference sequence).

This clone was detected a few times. The chain's CDR3 is CASSQRPSSVEQYF. The CDR3 bases are TGTGCCAGCAGTCAACGTCCCTCGTCGGTCGAGCAGTACTTC. V and J are TRBV6-2 or TRBV6-3 and TRBJ2-7; D is unresolved. V lost 5 bases and J 6 bases, leaving 17 bases between the germline ends. The CDR3 runs to 14 residues. The germline V gene has CDR1 MNHEY and CDR2 SVGEGT.

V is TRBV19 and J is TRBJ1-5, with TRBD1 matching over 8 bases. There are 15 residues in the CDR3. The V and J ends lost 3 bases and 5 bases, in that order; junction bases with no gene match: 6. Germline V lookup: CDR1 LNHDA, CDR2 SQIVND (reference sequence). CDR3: CASSIKRQGYQPQHF. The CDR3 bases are TGTGCCAGTAGTATCAAGAGACAGGGGTATCAGCCCCAGCATTTT.